This T cell receptor beta chain was sequenced for a study of blood T cell repertoires in COVID-19. The overall study: The study drew acute and convalescent COVID-19 samples from the United States, Italy and Spain.

Clones were sequenced by immunoSEQ multiplex PCR, and TCRdb holds only the in-frame ones, with some missing. The sample gives about 42,000 clones, around nine tenths of which show up once; around 2.4% is in the top ten. After removal of 4 bases from V and 2 bases from J, the junction contained 3 bases not matched to a gene. Germline V CDR1 and CDR2: SNHLY, FYNNEI. CDR3 size: 17 residues. The J gene is TRBJ2-6, the V gene TRBV2, with 12 positions matching TRBD1. The origin of this receptor is a human donor in a cohort sampled during active COVID-19. Material for sequencing was peripheral blood. In DNA, the CDR3 is TGTGCCAGCAGTGGGGGACAGGGGGCGCCTGGGGCCAACGTCCTGACTTTC. Protein product: CASSGGQGAPGANVLTF.